The 13 T cell receptor beta chains below come from one sample, sequenced in a study of blood T cell repertoires in COVID-19. Clones were read by immunoSEQ multiplex PCR, and TCRdb kept only the in-frame ones, dropping some. The sample has about 110,000 clones; about 90% are singletons. The sequenced sample was peripheral blood. The receptors come from a human donor in a cohort sampled during active COVID-19.

The gene calls are TRBV4-2 and TRBJ2-3; 8 nucleotides agree with TRBD1. With V trimmed by 8 bases and J by 3 bases, 10 bases remained unmatched. Germline assignment: CDR1 LGHNA and CDR2 YNFKEQ. This CDR3 is 15 amino acids long. In nucleotides, the CDR3 is TGTGCCAGCGCTACCGGGACAGGCACTACAGATACGCAGTATTTT. It translates to CASATGTGTTDTQYF.

This sequence joins TRBV19 and TRBJ2-1, with TRBD1 matching over 7 bases. The germline CDR1 and CDR2 sequences are LNHDA and SQIVND (reference sequence). The CDR3 has 14 amino acids. V was clipped by 5 bases and J by 5 bases; unmatched bases: 6. This CDR3 reads CASSLGTVNNEQFF. The CDR3 DNA is TGTGCCAGTAGTCTCGGGACAGTCAACAATGAGCAGTTCTTC.

This chain connects TRBV4-1 to TRBJ2-7; no definite D call. V was trimmed by 3 bases and J by 1 base, leaving 10 bases between them. Germline-derived CDR1 and CDR2 are MGHRA and YSYEKL. The length of the CDR3 is 14 residues. This chain's CDR3 is CASSQPPRSYEQYF. Here the CDR3 DNA reads TGCGCCAGCAGCCAGCCCCCGAGGTCCTACGAGCAGTACTTC.

This chain links TRBV7-8 with TRBJ1-4; 8 bases agree with TRBD1. Trimming took 1 base from V and 8 from J; bases not matched to a gene: 6. The CDR3 covers 15 residues. Germline assignment: CDR1 SGHVS and CDR2 FQNEAQ. The CDR3 region has the DNA TGTGCCAGCAGCTTAGAAGGCAGGGGGCAGGAAAAACTGTTTTTT. Protein product: CASSLEGRGQEKLFF.

The J gene is TRBJ1-2, the V gene TRBV9; no firm D call. V was cut by 0 bases and J by 1 base, with 13 bases left in between. The CDR3 totals 16 residues. Germline V CDR1 and CDR2: SGDLS, YYNGEE. This chain's CDR3 is CASSVVDTANNYGYTF. CDR3 nucleotides: TGTGCCAGCAGCGTAGTTGATACAGCCAATAACTATGGCTACACCTTC.

This chain uses TRBV11-2 with TRBJ1-1; TRBD1 is a possible D gene (5 bases). CDR1 is SGHAT and CDR2 is FQNNGV in the germline V gene. The CDR3 has 15 residues. With 4 bases removed from V and 5 bases from J, the gap between germline ends came to 17 bases. CDR3 bases: TGTGCCAGCAGCTCTGTCCCGAAAGGGGAAACTGAAGCTTTCTTT. It is translated as CASSSVPKGETEAFF.

The CDR3: CASSFKGGSNTGELFF. CDR3 nucleotides: TGTGCCAGCAGCTTCAAAGGGGGATCCAACACCGGGGAGCTGTTTTTT. This rearrangement joins TRBV7-3 to TRBJ2-2, with TRBD1 as a possible D gene (6 bases). This CDR3 has 16 amino acids. The V end was cut by 3 bases, the J end by 2 bases, with 13 bases between. Germline V gene sequence: CDR1 SGHTA, CDR2 FQGTGA. The full variable domain, with the rest looked up from reference TRBV7-3 and TRBJ2-2, is GAGVSQTPSNKVTEKGKYVELRCDPISGHTALYWYRQSLGQGPEFLIYFQGTGAADDSGLPNDRFFAVRPEGSVSTLKIQRTERGDSAVYLCASSFKGGSNTGELFFGEGSRLTVL.

The chain recombines TRBV7-2 with TRBJ1-1; 7 bases align to TRBD1. CDR3 length equals 16 residues. The germline V gene has CDR1 SGHTA and CDR2 FQGNSA. Losses at the gene ends were 7 bases for V and 0 bases for J; bases not matched to a gene: 11. CDR3 sequence: CASIQRGQVMNTEAFF. CDR3 sequence (DNA): TGTGCCAGCATCCAAAGGGGGCAGGTAATGAACACTGAAGCTTTCTTT.

This clone was picked up a small number of times. The junction does not match germline at one end; this may be a read error. The chain is built from TRBV13 and TRBJ2-1; tentatively, D is TRBD1 (6 bases). This CDR3 comprises 13 residues. From germline, CDR1 is PRHDT and CDR2 FYEKMQ (reference sequence). The DNA of the CDR3 is TGTGCCAGCAGCGGGACATCCTCCAATGAGCAGTTCTTC. Protein product: CASSGTSSNEQFF.

The chain uses TRBV6-6 and TRBJ2-6; tentative D call: TRBD1 (5 bases). V dropped 5 bases and J dropped 1 base, with 9 bases sitting between them. The CDR3 loop spans 15 amino acids. CDR1 MNHNY and CDR2 SVGAGI come from the germline V gene (reference sequence). The CDR3 DNA reads TGTGCCAGCAGTGATCAGGGATCTGGGGCCAACGTCCTGACTTTC. Amino acid sequence: CASSDQGSGANVLTF.

The V gene is TRBV5-1, the J gene TRBJ1-2; a weak D match, TRBD1 (6 bases). Germline CDR1 SGHRS, CDR2 YFSETQ. The CDR3 is 13 amino acids. The V end lost 1 base, the J end lost 6 bases, and 10 bases lay between the germline ends. The CDR3 sequence: CASSLTWTDGYTF. The CDR3 coding sequence is TGCGCCAGCAGCTTGACTTGGACAGATGGCTACACCTTC.

The chain recombines TRBV7-3 with TRBJ1-1; D is perhaps TRBD1 (5 bases). This CDR3 spans 13 amino acids. Trimming took 2 bases from V and 7 from J, leaving 11 bases between them. Germline loops: CDR1 SGHTA, CDR2 FQGTGA. CDR3 in amino acids: CASSLFQGGEAFF. CDR3 nucleotide sequence: TGTGCCAGCAGCTTATTTCAGGGTGGTGAAGCTTTCTTT.

V gene TRBV4-1 combines with J gene TRBJ1-5; D possibly corresponds to TRBD1 (6 bases). Between the trimmed V and J ends, which lost 1 base and 1 base, there was a span of 17 bases. The CDR3 has 18 amino acids. Germline CDR1 and CDR2: MGHRA and YSYEKL. The CDR3 sequence is CASSQALGGGVSNQPQHF. The CDR3 region has the DNA TGCGCCAGCAGCCAAGCCTTAGGGGGGGGCGTAAGCAATCAGCCCCAGCATTTT.